Listed below are T cell receptor beta chains from one sample, sequenced in a study of Graves' ophthalmopathy and Graves' hyperthyroidism. TCRdb re-derived calls from the multiplex PCR reads in MiXCR, one entry per CDR3 protein. The sample records roughly 480,000 distinct CDR3 sequences, around an eighth being singletons. The specimen sequenced was blood. All receptors derive from a woman aged 30 to 39 with Graves' ophthalmopathy. Each CDR3 is given with its conserved first and last residue. Each record gives: clone size, D gene, V gene, J gene, CDR3 DNA, CDR3 protein. A D gene is named only where the DNA matches it firmly. Expanded clones are given a class, and other clones once, few, many or no size at all.

clone size: once
D gene: NA
V gene: TRBV27
J gene: TRBJ1-6
CDR3 DNA: TGTGCCAGCAGTCCATCCAGCTCCTATAATTCACCCCTCCACTTT
CDR3 protein: CASSPSSSYNSPLHF

clone size: many
D gene: NA
V gene: TRBV20-1
J gene: TRBJ2-5
CDR3 DNA: TGCAGTGCTAGGATCAAGCGGCTACTGGGAGAGACCCAGTACTTC
CDR3 protein: CSARIKRLLGETQYF

clone size: many
D gene: TRBD2
V gene: TRBV6-2/TRBV6-3
J gene: TRBJ2-2
CDR3 DNA: TGTGCCAGCAGTTACGTAGCGGGACTAGCGGTCACCGGGGAGCTGTTTTTT
CDR3 protein: CASSYVAGLAVTGELFF

clone size: few
D gene: TRBD2
V gene: TRBV20-1
J gene: TRBJ2-7
CDR3 DNA: TGCAGTGCATACGAAGCGGGGGGGTACGAGCAGTACTTC
CDR3 protein: CSAYEAGGYEQYF

clone size: many
D gene: NA
V gene: TRBV29-1
J gene: TRBJ2-7
CDR3 DNA: TGCAGCGTTGAACAGGGGGGGAGGAACTACGAGCAGTACTTC
CDR3 protein: CSVEQGGRNYEQYF

clone size: many
D gene: NA
V gene: TRBV19
J gene: TRBJ1-6
CDR3 DNA: TGTGCCAGTAAGGGCGGCGATAATTCACCCCTCCACTTT
CDR3 protein: CASKGGDNSPLHF

clone size: NA
D gene: NA
V gene: TRBV9
J gene: TRBJ2-4
CDR3 DNA: TGTGCCAGCAGCCCATCGGGAGCAACCTTAGCCAAAAACATTCAGTACTTC
CDR3 protein: CASSPSGATLAKNIQYF

clone size: NA
D gene: TRBD2
V gene: TRBV11-2
J gene: TRBJ2-2
CDR3 DNA: TGTGCCAGCAGCTTACATCTAGCGGCGAACACCGGGGAGCTGTTTTTT
CDR3 protein: CASSLHLAANTGELFF

clone size: many
D gene: NA
V gene: TRBV6-1
J gene: TRBJ2-7
CDR3 DNA: TGTGCCAGCAGTGCTTCCCCAGCTTACTCCTACGAGCAGTACTTC
CDR3 protein: CASSASPAYSYEQYF

clone size: many
D gene: NA
V gene: TRBV18
J gene: TRBJ1-5
CDR3 DNA: TGTGCCAGCAGTCCAGGACTCAATCAGCCCCAGCATTTT
CDR3 protein: CASSPGLNQPQHF

clone size: few
D gene: NA
V gene: TRBV18
J gene: TRBJ1-2
CDR3 DNA: TGTGCCAGCTCACCAGGGACACTCGCCGGGGGATATGGCTACACCTTC
CDR3 protein: CASSPGTLAGGYGYTF

clone size: NA
D gene: TRBD1
V gene: TRBV6-1
J gene: TRBJ2-2
CDR3 DNA: TGTGCCAGCAGTGCAGGGGGCTGGAACACCGGGGAGCTGTTTTTT
CDR3 protein: CASSAGGWNTGELFF

clone size: many
D gene: NA
V gene: TRBV4-1
J gene: TRBJ2-7
CDR3 DNA: TGCGCCAGCAGCCAATCAACCGGAGCATACGAGCAGTACTTC
CDR3 protein: CASSQSTGAYEQYF

clone size: many
D gene: NA
V gene: TRBV20-1
J gene: TRBJ1-1
CDR3 DNA: TGCAGTGCTACCCCATCGGGTTGGACTGAAGCTTTCTTT
CDR3 protein: CSATPSGWTEAFF

clone size: NA
D gene: NA
V gene: TRBV15
J gene: TRBJ1-6
CDR3 DNA: TGTGCCACCAGCAGAGAATGGACCGAAAATAATTCACCCCTCCACTTT
CDR3 protein: CATSREWTENNSPLHF

clone size: many
D gene: NA
V gene: TRBV7-6
J gene: TRBJ1-1
CDR3 DNA: TGTGCCAGCAGCCGAGGGGGGTCGAGCACTGAAGCTTTCTTT
CDR3 protein: CASSRGGSSTEAFF

clone size: many
D gene: NA
V gene: TRBV28
J gene: TRBJ1-5
CDR3 DNA: TGTGCCAGCAGGCCCCCGCCAGGGAAGCCTCAGCCCCAGCATTTT
CDR3 protein: CASRPPPGKPQPQHF

clone size: NA
D gene: TRBD1
V gene: TRBV25-1
J gene: TRBJ1-2
CDR3 DNA: TGTGCCAGCAGTGCGTGGACAGGGGGGGACTATGGCTACACCTTC
CDR3 protein: CASSAWTGGDYGYTF

clone size: NA
D gene: NA
V gene: TRBV6-1
J gene: TRBJ1-2
CDR3 DNA: TGTGCCAGCAGTGAAAACGGTAGGGGGGGGCTGATCTATGGCTACACCTTC
CDR3 protein: CASSENGRGGLIYGYTF

clone size: many
D gene: NA
V gene: TRBV28
J gene: TRBJ2-7
CDR3 DNA: TGTGCCAGCAGTTTGAGACTAGTCTACGAGCAGTACTTC
CDR3 protein: CASSLRLVYEQYF

clone size: many
D gene: TRBD1
V gene: TRBV11-2
J gene: TRBJ2-5
CDR3 DNA: TGTGCCAGCAGCTTGCCGACAGGGCCGGATAAAGAGACCCAGTACTTC
CDR3 protein: CASSLPTGPDKETQYF

clone size: NA
D gene: TRBD1
V gene: TRBV4-1
J gene: TRBJ1-5
CDR3 DNA: TGCGCCAGCAGCCAAGAGGACAGGGCCGGCCAGCCCCAGCATTTT
CDR3 protein: CASSQEDRAGQPQHF

clone size: many
D gene: TRBD2
V gene: TRBV4-2
J gene: TRBJ2-5
CDR3 DNA: TGTGCCAGCAGCCAAGAGGGGGAGGGTTGGGAGACCCAGTACTTC
CDR3 protein: CASSQEGEGWETQYF

clone size: many
D gene: NA
V gene: TRBV19
J gene: TRBJ1-2
CDR3 DNA: TGTGCCAGTAGTCCCGACCGGGACATCGGAAGCTACACCTTC
CDR3 protein: CASSPDRDIGSYTF